This TCR beta chain was documented in a study of blood T cell repertoires in COVID-19. As for the study in general: The cDNA or gDNA used as material had been derived from T cells, B-cell-depleted T cells, or PBMCs.

The CDR3 has 13 amino acids. The V gene's germline CDR1 is MNHEY and CDR2 SMNVEV (reference sequence). V lost 2 bases to trimming and J lost 6 bases, with 10 bases between them. As originally analysed: Estimation of nucleated cell counts was performed using reference gene primer amplification. Here immunoSEQ multiplex PCR was the method, and the copy in TCRdb shows in-frame clones only, minus some. V, J and clone size derive from that table, while D and trimming were established from the DNA sequence. Of some 250,000 clones listed, roughly 86% are singletons. The sequence was obtained from a woman in her twenties or thirties who had recovered from COVID-19. The sample was peripheral blood. The rearrangement links TRBV27 to TRBJ1-1; D call uncertain. CDR3 residues: CASSLVPQAEAFF. The CDR3, as DNA: TGTGCCAGCAGTTTAGTTCCGCAGGCTGAAGCTTTCTTT.